These T cell receptor beta chains were read from a single sample in a study of technical replicates of blood from a handful of donors. Here immunoSEQ multiplex PCR was the method, and the copy in TCRdb shows in-frame clones only, minus some. The sample lists around 76,000 clones, 80% to 95% seen once, with approximately 0.4% in the top ten. The sequenced sample consisted of T cells isolated from PBMCs. The receptors shown here come from a human donor in good health. The conserved cysteine and the conserved F or W are not part of the CDR3 here. For some rows the clone size is stated as once, few or many, or as a class when expanded; others skip it.

V gene: TRBV6-5; CDR3 length: 13; J gene: TRBJ2-3; clone size: -; CDR3 protein: ASLFSVPLTDTQY
V gene: TRBV19; CDR3 length: 13; J gene: TRBJ2-7; clone size: -; CDR3 protein: ASSIGGQGPYEQY
V gene: TRBV30; CDR3 length: 11; J gene: TRBJ1-5; clone size: -; CDR3 protein: AWSGLRGEPQH
V gene: TRBV4-3; CDR3 length: 14; J gene: TRBJ2-7; clone size: -; CDR3 protein: ASSLLGSLSRGEQY
V gene: TRBV15; CDR3 length: 10; J gene: TRBJ2-7; clone size: -; CDR3 protein: ATSRGPGEQY
V gene: TRBV7-2; CDR3 length: 12; J gene: TRBJ2-1; clone size: -; CDR3 protein: ASSLYRGPNEQF
V gene: TRBV6-5; CDR3 length: 10; J gene: TRBJ2-1; clone size: -; CDR3 protein: ASRSSGNEQF
V gene: TRBV29-1; CDR3 length: 12; J gene: TRBJ1-1; clone size: few; CDR3 protein: SVGVVQSNTEAF
V gene: TRBV28; CDR3 length: 9; J gene: TRBJ2-7; clone size: -; CDR3 protein: ASSLLSEQY
V gene: TRBV29-1; CDR3 length: 11; J gene: TRBJ1-2; clone size: -; CDR3 protein: SDRTGPPYGYT
V gene: TRBV29-1; CDR3 length: 16; J gene: TRBJ2-3; clone size: -; CDR3 protein: SVHLDWRAKLSTDTQY
V gene: TRBV20-1; CDR3 length: 9; J gene: TRBJ2-4; clone size: -; CDR3 protein: SGQQGNIQY
V gene: TRBV4-1; CDR3 length: 14; J gene: TRBJ1-1; clone size: -; CDR3 protein: ASSQVSSLMNTEAF
V gene: TRBV11-3; CDR3 length: 14; J gene: TRBJ2-1; clone size: -; CDR3 protein: ASSLLAASVLNEQF
V gene: TRBV30; CDR3 length: 11; J gene: TRBJ1-5; clone size: -; CDR3 protein: AWSGGGNQPQH
V gene: TRBV6-6; CDR3 length: 11; J gene: TRBJ2-7; clone size: -; CDR3 protein: ASSYSESYEQY
V gene: TRBV9; CDR3 length: 14; J gene: TRBJ2-7; clone size: -; CDR3 protein: ASSPGQTLISYEQY
V gene: TRBV6-1; CDR3 length: 13; J gene: TRBJ2-7; clone size: -; CDR3 protein: ASSSGTGHSYEQY
V gene: TRBV2; CDR3 length: 10; J gene: TRBJ1-1; clone size: -; CDR3 protein: ASTDRGTEAF
V gene: TRBV6-5; CDR3 length: 13; J gene: TRBJ1-2; clone size: -; CDR3 protein: ASRYRDTPIYGYT
V gene: TRBV27; CDR3 length: 11; J gene: TRBJ2-7; clone size: -; CDR3 protein: ASSLRTGDEQY
V gene: TRBV29-1; CDR3 length: 11; J gene: TRBJ2-7; clone size: -; CDR3 protein: SVDEQGDNEQY
V gene: TRBV19; CDR3 length: 11; J gene: TRBJ2-4; clone size: -; CDR3 protein: ASSINSENIQY
V gene: TRBV7-9; CDR3 length: 12; J gene: TRBJ2-3; clone size: -; CDR3 protein: ASSLDRYTDTQY
V gene: TRBV19; CDR3 length: 14; J gene: TRBJ1-4; clone size: -; CDR3 protein: ASTTRSDRGNEKLF
V gene: TRBV11-3; CDR3 length: 11; J gene: TRBJ1-1; clone size: -; CDR3 protein: ASSLKGATEAF
V gene: TRBV20-1; CDR3 length: 9; J gene: TRBJ2-7; clone size: -; CDR3 protein: SARGSYEQY
V gene: TRBV7-3; CDR3 length: 12; J gene: TRBJ2-7; clone size: -; CDR3 protein: ASSPGLAGDEQY
V gene: TRBV19; CDR3 length: 12; J gene: TRBJ1-2; clone size: -; CDR3 protein: ASSIEVTAPGYT
V gene: TRBV6-5; CDR3 length: 12; J gene: TRBJ2-1; clone size: -; CDR3 protein: ASSLSGSYNEQF
V gene: TRBV7-6; CDR3 length: 18; J gene: TRBJ1-5; clone size: -; CDR3 protein: ASSLGSRGTGKYSNQPQH
V gene: TRBV18; CDR3 length: 12; J gene: TRBJ1-5; clone size: -; CDR3 protein: ASSPRDSSQPQH
V gene: TRBV30; CDR3 length: 13; J gene: TRBJ2-5; clone size: -; CDR3 protein: AWSGGLAGSETQY
V gene: TRBV29-1; CDR3 length: 13; J gene: TRBJ1-5; clone size: -; CDR3 protein: SVEDQDGDNQPQH
V gene: TRBV6-1; CDR3 length: 11; J gene: TRBJ2-3; clone size: -; CDR3 protein: AVLRTGPDTQY
V gene: TRBV5-1; CDR3 length: 13; J gene: TRBJ2-7; clone size: -; CDR3 protein: ASSLEGRELEEQY
V gene: TRBV28; CDR3 length: 16; J gene: TRBJ2-3; clone size: -; CDR3 protein: ASSGVGAGNPLPDTQY
V gene: TRBV29-1; CDR3 length: 6; J gene: TRBJ1-2; clone size: -; CDR3 protein: SVDSYT
V gene: TRBV19; CDR3 length: 11; J gene: TRBJ2-2; clone size: few; CDR3 protein: ASSTGLARELF
V gene: TRBV29-1; CDR3 length: 10; J gene: TRBJ1-2; clone size: -; CDR3 protein: SVGTGDYGYT
V gene: TRBV5-6; CDR3 length: 14; J gene: TRBJ2-6; clone size: -; CDR3 protein: ASSLVGTPGANVLT
V gene: TRBV7-2; CDR3 length: 12; J gene: TRBJ2-1; clone size: -; CDR3 protein: ASSLGRVANEQF
V gene: TRBV19; CDR3 length: 11; J gene: TRBJ2-7; clone size: -; CDR3 protein: ATSNRETYEQY
V gene: TRBV2; CDR3 length: 13; J gene: TRBJ2-5; clone size: once; CDR3 protein: ASSDELAGVETQY
V gene: TRBV29-1; CDR3 length: 13; J gene: TRBJ2-1; clone size: once; CDR3 protein: SVEPVAGEVNEQF
V gene: TRBV7-9; CDR3 length: 11; J gene: TRBJ1-3; clone size: -; CDR3 protein: ASSFWGENTIY
V gene: TRBV11-2; CDR3 length: 13; J gene: TRBJ2-5; clone size: -; CDR3 protein: ASSLVAGVGETQY
V gene: TRBV5-5; CDR3 length: 13; J gene: TRBJ2-7; clone size: -; CDR3 protein: ASSTSSGSPYEQY
V gene: TRBV7-9; CDR3 length: 13; J gene: TRBJ2-7; clone size: once; CDR3 protein: ASSSLPENRYEQY
V gene: TRBV5-6; CDR3 length: 11; J gene: TRBJ1-1; clone size: -; CDR3 protein: ASSLRGYTEAF
V gene: TRBV11-3; CDR3 length: 13; J gene: TRBJ2-2; clone size: -; CDR3 protein: ASSEYRANTGELF
V gene: TRBV5-6; CDR3 length: 15; J gene: TRBJ1-2; clone size: -; CDR3 protein: ASSLAIPGQGAPGYT
V gene: TRBV29-1; CDR3 length: 12; J gene: TRBJ1-2; clone size: -; CDR3 protein: SVIESRQGWGYT
V gene: TRBV30; CDR3 length: 10; J gene: TRBJ1-1; clone size: -; CDR3 protein: AWSGTNTEAF
V gene: TRBV19; CDR3 length: 11; J gene: TRBJ1-4; clone size: -; CDR3 protein: ASSWGANEKLF